The 15 T cell receptor beta chains reported below all come from one sample, sequenced in a study of T cell changes during pregnancy in multiple sclerosis. Generated by immunoSEQ multiplex PCR, the TCRdb table keeps only in-frame clones and is missing some. The sample includes 30,000 to 35,000 clones, around 90% of them seen just once. Sequencing used CD4+ T cells from peripheral blood mononuclear cells, obtained in the third trimester of pregnancy. Receptors originate from a female donor in good health, enrolled as a control in a pregnancy study.

CDR3 in DNA: TGTGCCAGCAGCCCCCACACAAACTATGGCTACACCTTC. This codes for CASSPHTNYGYTF. The rearrangement uses TRBV9 and TRBJ1-2; no clear D gene. The CDR3 is 13 amino acids. CDR1 and CDR2 (germline): SGDLS, YYNGEE. The V and J ends lost 4 bases and 2 bases respectively, with 9 bases between them.

The rearrangement uses TRBV6-4 and TRBJ2-7; tentative D call: TRBD2 (6 bases). V was shortened by 6 bases and J by 2 bases, with 14 bases between the two germline ends. The CDR3 is made up of 14 amino acids. Germline V gene lookup returns CDR1 MRHNA and CDR2 SNTAGT. The CDR3 protein is CASSRDSGPYEQYF. CDR3 DNA sequence: TGTGCCAGCAGCCGGGACTCCGGCCCCTACGAGCAGTACTTC.

This clone occurred a few times. The rearrangement uses TRBV30 and TRBJ1-1; no clear D gene. This CDR3 comprises 13 residues. Germline CDR1 is GTSNPN and CDR2 is SVGIG (reference sequence). V was cut by 3 bases and J by 1 base, with 9 bases left in between. The CDR3 nucleotides are TGTGCCTGGAGCTACGTCGGGAACACTGAAGCTTTCTTT. Its translation: CAWSYVGNTEAFF.

This clone was observed once. The chain joins TRBV7-9 to TRBJ2-7; 8 bases fit TRBD2. The CDR3 totals 14 residues. Trimming at V came to 5 bases and at J to 7 bases, leaving 10 bases not matched to a gene. CDR1 is SEHNR, CDR2 FQNEAQ, per germline (reference sequence). CDR3 sequence reads: CASSRSGTGGEQYF. The CDR3 DNA reads TGTGCCAGCAGCCGGAGCGGGACGGGGGGGGAGCAGTACTTC.

The chain employs TRBV1 and TRBJ2-2; the DNA was not compared with TRBD1, the D call given in the table. TRBV1 is designated a pseudogene. CDR3 length equals 16 residues. CDR3 loop: CTSSQGKTENTGELFF. DNA for the CDR3: TGCACCAGCAGCCAAGGCAAGACAGAGAACACCGGGGAGCTGTTTTTT.

The chain carries TRBV5-1 and TRBJ2-1; 7 bases are a match to TRBD2. Germline CDR1 and CDR2: SGHRS and YFSETQ. The CDR3 length is 14 residues. Germline trimming cut 0 bases from V and 9 bases from J; bases unmatched to any gene: 6. The CDR3 DNA sequence: TGCGCCAGCAGCTTGGACTTAGGGACTACTGAGCAGTTCTTC. It specifies CASSLDLGTTEQFF.

The V gene is TRBV27, the J gene TRBJ1-4; D is unclear. This CDR3 contains 17 residues. Germline assignment: CDR1 MNHEY and CDR2 SMNVEV (reference sequence). Trimming removed 5 bases at V and 8 bases at J, with 24 bases between. The CDR3 here is CASSRLGGIAMGEKLFF. DNA for the CDR3: TGTGCCAGCAGTCGTTTGGGCGGGATCGCTATGGGGGAAAAACTGTTTTTT.

This sequence joins TRBV7-2 and TRBJ2-2; tentative D call: TRBD1 (6 bases). V lost 7 bases to trimming and J lost 2 bases, with 8 bases between them. The germline CDR1 and CDR2 sequences are SGHTA and FQGNSA. This CDR3 is built from 13 residues. The CDR3 DNA reads TGTGCCAGCAAGGACAGTAACACCGGGGAGCTGTTTTTT. Encoded protein: CASKDSNTGELFF.

The chain has TRBV11-3 and TRBJ2-1; perhaps TRBD2 as D (7 bases). Germline V lookup: CDR1 SGHNT, CDR2 YENEEA. The CDR3 is 15 amino acids. V was pared by 4 bases and J by 0 bases, with 10 bases between. The CDR3 reads CASSSRGGSYNEQFF. The CDR3 DNA reads TGTGCCAGCAGCTCGAGGGGGGGCTCCTACAATGAGCAGTTCTTC.

This chain links TRBV27 with TRBJ1-1; unclear D gene. This CDR3 is built from 16 residues. The ends were cut back, 6 bases at V and 1 base at J, with 18 bases in the middle. Germline assignment: CDR1 MNHEY and CDR2 SMNVEV (reference sequence). The CDR3 loop reads CASSPPGPGWNTEAFF. DNA for the CDR3: TGTGCCAGCAGCCCGCCGGGTCCCGGGTGGAACACTGAAGCTTTCTTT.

The rearrangement uses TRBV7-9 and TRBJ1-4; TRBD1 might be the D (6 bases). There are 17 residues in the CDR3. Per the germline V gene, CDR1 is SEHNR and CDR2 is FQNEAQ (reference sequence). V lost 3 bases and J lost 7, with 21 bases in between. CDR3 sequence (DNA): TGTGCCAGCAGCTTTCCCAAGGGGGTCAGCTTCGGTGAAAAACTGTTTTTT. Amino acid sequence: CASSFPKGVSFGEKLFF.

The J gene is TRBJ2-1, the V gene TRBV30; tentative D call: TRBD1 (5 bases). The V end lost 8 bases, the J end lost 12 bases, and 20 bases lay between the germline ends. The CDR3 is 12 residues long. Germline V gene sequence: CDR1 GTSNPN, CDR2 SVGIG (reference sequence). The CDR3 here is CAVKMDTQVQFF. The CDR3 region has the DNA TGTGCCGTTAAGATGGACACCCAAGTGCAGTTCTTC.

CDR3 protein: CATSRDQGPGELFF. The CDR3 DNA sequence: TGTGCCACCAGCAGAGATCAGGGGCCGGGGGAGCTGTTTTTT. This chain connects TRBV15 to TRBJ2-2; possibly TRBD1 for D (6 bases). Germline-derived CDR1 and CDR2 are LNHNV and YYDKDF (reference sequence). The CDR3 consists of 14 residues. V lost 0 bases and J 8 bases, leaving 10 bases between the germline ends.

This clone occurred once. The V and J genes are TRBV27 and TRBJ2-1; 14 nucleotides match TRBD2. CDR3 length equals 23 residues. Unmatched junction bases numbered 19, after V lost 3 bases and J lost 0 bases. CDR1 and CDR2 (germline): MNHEY, SMNVEV (reference sequence). The CDR3 region has the DNA TGTGCCAGCAGTTTCTCTCACCTCTCGGGACTAGCGGGAGATCCTAGCTCCTACAATGAGCAGTTCTTC. The encoded protein is CASSFSHLSGLAGDPSSYNEQFF.

The chain is built from TRBV19 and TRBJ1-3; no definite D call. The V end was cut by 7 bases, the J end by 1 base, with 11 bases between. The germline V gene has CDR1 LNHDA and CDR2 SQIVND (reference sequence). The CDR3 runs to 14 residues. This CDR3 is CASKAGESGNTIYF. The CDR3 DNA follows: TGTGCCAGTAAGGCAGGCGAATCTGGAAACACCATATATTTT.